This TCR beta chain was obtained from a study of post-analysis software for immune sequencing data. Sequencing libraries made from TCR beta cDNA carried unique molecular identifiers. A single record per CDR3 protein comes from TCRdb applying MiXCR to the PCR reads. The sample has hundreds of thousands of distinct CDR3 sequences; 59% are singletons. Study outcomes and limitations: Versus controls, multiple sclerosis patients showed significantly lower diversity (normalized Chao1). The study found TRBV5-6, TRBV5-1 and TRBV20-1 among about five TRBV segments more frequent in patients than controls.

This CDR3 spans 14 amino acids. Trimming removed 6 bases at V and 8 bases at J, with 14 bases between. A word on this clonotype: What it binds is not known.

The sequencing input was blood. J is TRBJ1-6 and V is TRBV12-3 or TRBV12-4; D is unresolved. The receptor's source is a girl under 10 years old with multiple sclerosis. The CDR3 bases are TGTGCCAGCAGGGAAGAGACGGGGTATTCACCCCTCCACTTT. Amino acids: CASREETGYSPLHF.